The rows below give T cell receptor beta chains drawn from one sample of a study of T cell changes during pregnancy in multiple sclerosis. Profiling relied on immunoSEQ multiplex PCR, and the TCRdb table lists in-frame clones only, not all of them. The table lists tens of thousands of clones, around 90% of them singletons. The sample consisted of CD4+ T cells from peripheral blood mononuclear cells, taken in the second trimester of pregnancy. Every receptor here comes from a female donor in good health, enrolled as a control in a pregnancy study. Both conserved end residues are part of each CDR3. A D gene is named only where the DNA matches it firmly. The listing skips clone size in some rows; elsewhere it reads once, few, many or a size class.

j_gene: TRBJ1-5; len: 14; d_gene: TRBD1; v_gene: TRBV7-9; abundance: .; CDR3aa: CASSSTGALQPQHF; CDR3nt: TGTGCCAGCAGCTCAACAGGGGCCCTTCAGCCCCAGCATTTT
j_gene: TRBJ1-4; len: 15; d_gene: TRBD1; v_gene: TRBV11-1; abundance: .; CDR3aa: CASSTRQGPNEKLFF; CDR3nt: TGTGCCAGCAGCACCAGACAGGGACCCAATGAAAAACTGTTTTTT
j_gene: TRBJ2-1; len: 12; d_gene: TRBD2; v_gene: TRBV19; abundance: .; CDR3aa: CASSTVSGGKFF; CDR3nt: TGTGCCAGTAGTACCGTCAGCGGGGGAAAGTTCTTC
j_gene: TRBJ1-3; len: 15; d_gene: .; v_gene: TRBV7-2; abundance: .; CDR3aa: CASSLVGGSGNTIYF; CDR3nt: TGTGCCAGCAGCTTAGTCGGGGGCTCTGGAAACACCATATATTTT
j_gene: TRBJ2-1; len: 15; d_gene: TRBD2; v_gene: TRBV28; abundance: .; CDR3aa: CASSRAGGPYNEQFF; CDR3nt: TGTGCCAGCAGTCGAGCGGGGGGGCCTTACAATGAGCAGTTCTTC
j_gene: TRBJ2-2; len: 16; d_gene: TRBD1; v_gene: TRBV7-9; abundance: .; CDR3aa: CASSFPGTGKTGELFF; CDR3nt: TGTGCCAGCAGCTTTCCCGGGACAGGGAAGACCGGGGAGCTGTTTTTT
j_gene: TRBJ2-2; len: 14; d_gene: TRBD2; v_gene: TRBV6-4; abundance: .; CDR3aa: CASKREVNTGELFF; CDR3nt: TGTGCCAGCAAGCGGGAGGTCAACACCGGGGAGCTGTTTTTT
j_gene: TRBJ2-1; len: 15; d_gene: TRBD2; v_gene: TRBV4-2; abundance: .; CDR3aa: CASSQTSGGNNEQFF; CDR3nt: TGTGCCAGCAGCCAAACTAGCGGGGGTAACAATGAGCAGTTCTTC
j_gene: TRBJ2-3; len: 13; d_gene: .; v_gene: TRBV7-9; abundance: .; CDR3aa: CASSLNGRDTQYF; CDR3nt: TGTGCCAGCAGCTTAAATGGGCGAGATACGCAGTATTTT
j_gene: TRBJ2-1; len: 16; d_gene: .; v_gene: TRBV7-2; abundance: .; CDR3aa: CASSLNGLSSYNEQFF; CDR3nt: TGTGCCAGCAGCTTAAACGGACTTAGCTCCTACAATGAGCAGTTCTTC
j_gene: TRBJ2-3; len: 16; d_gene: TRBD2; v_gene: TRBV4-1; abundance: .; CDR3aa: CASSPLTSGFTDTQYF; CDR3nt: TGCGCCAGCAGCCCCTTGACTAGCGGTTTCACAGATACGCAGTATTTT
j_gene: TRBJ2-1; len: 15; d_gene: .; v_gene: TRBV7-3; abundance: .; CDR3aa: CASSRSRGTYNEQFF; CDR3nt: TGTGCCAGCAGCCGGTCCCGGGGGACCTACAATGAGCAGTTCTTC
j_gene: TRBJ2-3; len: 14; d_gene: .; v_gene: TRBV18; abundance: .; CDR3aa: CASSKQKSTDTQYF; CDR3nt: TGTGCCAGCTCCAAACAAAAAAGCACAGATACGCAGTATTTT
j_gene: TRBJ1-5; len: 15; d_gene: .; v_gene: TRBV7-9; abundance: .; CDR3aa: CASSLGFGVNQPQHF; CDR3nt: TGTGCCAGCAGCCTAGGTTTCGGGGTGAATCAGCCCCAGCATTTT
j_gene: TRBJ2-1; len: 15; d_gene: .; v_gene: TRBV10-3; abundance: .; CDR3aa: CAISRESGLYNEQFF; CDR3nt: TGTGCCATCAGCCGAGAGAGCGGGCTGTACAATGAGCAGTTCTTC
j_gene: TRBJ2-1; len: 16; d_gene: TRBD2; v_gene: TRBV7-9; abundance: once; CDR3aa: CASSARLAETYNEQFF; CDR3nt: TGTGCCAGCAGCGCCCGACTAGCGGAAACCTACAATGAGCAGTTCTTC
j_gene: TRBJ1-5; len: 15; d_gene: TRBD1; v_gene: TRBV5-5; abundance: .; CDR3aa: CASSLWDRGDQPQHF; CDR3nt: TGTGCCAGCAGCTTGTGGGACAGGGGGGATCAGCCCCAGCATTTT
j_gene: TRBJ2-7; len: 15; d_gene: .; v_gene: TRBV4-3; abundance: .; CDR3aa: CASSQDLSRAYEQYF; CDR3nt: TGCGCCAGCAGCCAAGATCTAAGCAGGGCCTACGAGCAGTACTTC
j_gene: TRBJ2-5; len: 15; d_gene: TRBD2; v_gene: TRBV4-1; abundance: .; CDR3aa: CASSQTGTSRETQYF; CDR3nt: TGCGCCAGCAGCCAGACCGGGACTAGTCGAGAGACCCAGTACTTC
j_gene: TRBJ2-1; len: 15; d_gene: .; v_gene: TRBV7-2; abundance: .; CDR3aa: CASSLARGGYNEQFF; CDR3nt: TGTGCCAGCAGCTTAGCGAGGGGGGGTTACAATGAGCAGTTCTTC
j_gene: TRBJ2-1; len: 16; d_gene: .; v_gene: TRBV4-3; abundance: .; CDR3aa: CASSQDLRVPYNEQFF; CDR3nt: TGCGCCAGCAGCCAAGATTTGAGGGTCCCCTACAATGAGCAGTTCTTC
j_gene: TRBJ1-2; len: 11; d_gene: .; v_gene: TRBV28; abundance: .; CDR3aa: CASSLRYGYTF; CDR3nt: TGTGCCAGCAGTCTCCGCTATGGCTACACCTTC
j_gene: TRBJ2-2; len: 15; d_gene: TRBD2; v_gene: TRBV5-4; abundance: .; CDR3aa: CASSLRRGDTGELFF; CDR3nt: TGTGCCAGCAGCTTGCGACGGGGGGACACCGGGGAGCTGTTTTTT
j_gene: TRBJ1-2; len: 13; d_gene: .; v_gene: TRBV6-1; abundance: .; CDR3aa: CASRAGGNYGYTF; CDR3nt: TGTGCCAGCAGGGCGGGGGGAAACTATGGCTACACCTTC
j_gene: TRBJ1-1; len: 12; d_gene: .; v_gene: TRBV6-5; abundance: .; CDR3aa: CASRLRNTEAFF; CDR3nt: TGTGCCAGCAGACTACGGAACACTGAAGCTTTCTTT
j_gene: TRBJ1-1; len: 15; d_gene: .; v_gene: TRBV7-2; abundance: .; CDR3aa: CASSLAAQRNTEAFF; CDR3nt: TGTGCCAGCAGCTTAGCAGCGCAGCGGAACACTGAAGCTTTCTTT